Reported below is one T cell receptor (beta chain). Its antigen remains unknown. The TCR beta CDR3 regions underwent amplification using RNA transcripts as the source. First-round RT-PCR of the TCR CDR3 relied on the HTBI primer set. Each CDR3 protein gets one entry after TCRdb re-called the multiplex PCR reads with MiXCR. The data contain about half a million distinct CDR3 sequences, about 22% of them seen just once; the ten biggest clones take up 45% to 55%. Patients with uncontrolled infections, other autoimmune diseases, pregnancy or lactation were excluded. Diagnosis rested on symptoms, serum thyroxine and TRAb, thyroid ultrasound, and orbital computed tomography. Germline CDR1 is MNHEY and CDR2 is SVGAGI. The germline V and J ends were trimmed by 4 bases and 0 bases, with 12 bases remaining between them. CDR3 size: 15 residues. These data are taken from a study of T cells in Graves' hyperthyroidism and ophthalmopathy.

Study-level points and caveats: Also found in blood were most expanded thyroid clonotypes above 0.001.

This receptor was identified in a woman in her sixties or seventies with Graves' ophthalmopathy. Material for sequencing was blood. The chain couples TRBV6-5 to TRBJ1-1, with D uncertain. The CDR3 DNA reads TGTGCCAGCAGTTCCCTAACAGCCATGAACACTGAAGCTTTCTTT. It codes for CASSSLTAMNTEAFF.